This T cell receptor beta chain came from a study of molecular identifiers for immune sequencing clone quantification. Trimming removed 3 bases at V and 4 bases at J, with 9 bases between. CDR1 and CDR2 (germline): KGHDR, SFDVKD. This CDR3 comprises 14 residues. TCRdb used MiXCR to reprocess the PCR reads, holding one entry per CDR3 protein. The sample lists approximately 630,000 distinct CDR3 sequences, about 25% occurring once. A single count supports this clonotype. Source material: naive CD8+ T cells from blood, with Jurkat cell RNA spiked in. Noted subset: FACS-sorted CD8+CD4-CCR7+CD45RA+ naive T cells. The TCR originated in a human donor in good health. Some libraries in this study had Jurkat cell RNA spiked in. The rearrangement uses TRBV24-1 and TRBJ1-5; D possibly corresponds to TRBD1 (6 bases). The CDR3 spells CATSDRGTNQPQHF. CDR3 nucleotides: TGTGCCACCAGTGATAGGGGGACTAATCAGCCCCAGCATTTT.